The 20 T cell receptor beta chains below come from one sample, sequenced in a study of OX40 agonist ivuxolimab in advanced cancers. Some clones are missing from TCRdb's copy, which holds only in-frame ones; the method was immunoSEQ multiplex PCR. The sample has some 96,000 clones, 70% to 85% seen once. Sequences were derived from CD4+ or CD8+ T cells sorted from blood, sampled in a trial of the OX40 agonist ivuxolimab. The receptors here all came from an adult with an advanced solid tumor such as melanoma, head and neck, liver or kidney cancer.

The rearrangement joins TRBV15 to TRBJ1-2, with D unresolved. Trimming took off 0 bases at V and 8 bases at J, with 10 bases between the two ends. The length of the CDR3 is 13 residues. CDR1 is LNHNV, CDR2 YYDKDF, per germline (reference sequence). The CDR3 DNA reads as TGTGCCACCAGCAGAGATCGGCACTTCGGCTACACCTTC. This gives the protein CATSRDRHFGYTF. Together with reference TRBV15 and TRBJ1-2, the CDR3 gives the full variable domain: DAMVIQNPRYQVTQFGKPVTLSCSQTLNHNVMYWYQQKSSQAPKLLFHYYDKDFNNEADTPDNFQSRRPNTSFCFLDIRSPGLGDTAMYLCATSRDRHFGYTFGSGTRLTVV.

The rearrangement joins TRBV10-2 to TRBJ1-5, with D unresolved. With 4 bases removed from V and 5 bases from J, the gap between germline ends came to 9 bases. The CDR3 contains 13 residues. Germline V gene sequence: CDR1 WSHSY, CDR2 SAAADI. CDR3 nucleotides: TGCGCCAGCAGTGCGTTGGGCGATCAGCCCCAGCATTTT. It is translated as CASSALGDQPQHF.

This chain uses TRBV7-2 with TRBJ2-2, with 8 bases matching TRBD1. The CDR3 consists of 15 residues. The V gene end was trimmed by 6 bases and the J gene end by 4 bases; junction bases not matched to a gene: 7. CDR1 SGHTA and CDR2 FQGNSA come from the germline V gene. The CDR3 sequence is CASSGTGGITGELFF. In DNA form, the CDR3 reads TGTGCCAGCAGTGGAACAGGGGGGATCACCGGGGAGCTGTTTTTT.

CDR3 nucleotide sequence: TGTGCCAGCAGCTTAGGGGGTCCCATTGAGACCCAGTACTTC. This codes for CASSLGGPIETQYF. This chain uses TRBV7-8 with TRBJ2-5; D remains unclear. Trimming cost V 1 base and J 5 bases, with 11 bases left between them. Germline CDR1 SGHVS, CDR2 FQNEAQ. This CDR3 has 14 residues.

The chain employs TRBV5-1 and TRBJ2-7, with D maybe TRBD1 (6 bases). V gave up 4 bases and J gave up 3 bases, with 23 bases separating them. The CDR3 sequence is 17 residues long. Germline CDR1 is SGHRS and CDR2 is YFSETQ. CDR3 amino acids: CASSPAQGWETVYEQYF. The CDR3 region has the DNA TGCGCCAGCAGCCCAGCTCAGGGGTGGGAGACGGTCTACGAGCAGTACTTC. Filled out from reference TRBV5-1 and TRBJ2-7, the complete variable domain reads KAGVTQTPRYLIKTRGQQVTLSCSPISGHRSVSWYQQTPGQGLQFLFEYFSETQRNKGNFPGRFSGRQFSNSRSEMNVSTLELGDSALYLCASSPAQGWETVYEQYFGPGTRLTVT.

This clone was counted only a few times. The chain uses TRBV30 and TRBJ1-5; TRBD1 matches at 7 bases. There are 15 residues in the CDR3. V lost 3 bases and J lost 0; bases outside the gene matches: 5. Germline V gives CDR1 GTSNPN, CDR2 SVGIG (reference sequence). CDR3 protein: CAWRPGTASNQPQHF. The CDR3 DNA follows: TGTGCCTGGAGACCCGGGACAGCTAGCAATCAGCCCCAGCATTTT. Variable domain in full (rest from reference TRBV30 and TRBJ1-5): SQTIHQWPATLVQPVGSPLSLECTVEGTSNPNLYWYRQAAGRGLQLLFYSVGIGQISSEVPQNLSASRPQDRQFILSSKKLLLSDSGFYLCAWRPGTASNQPQHFGDGTRLSIL.

The chain recombines TRBV12-5 with TRBJ2-2, with D tentatively TRBD1 or TRBD2 (5 bases each). In germline, CDR1 is LGHNT, CDR2 FRNRAP. Trimming pared 5 bases from V and 13 bases from J, leaving 23 bases between. The CDR3 sequence is 15 residues long. CDR3 amino acids: CASGPQSGTQAGLFF. The CDR3 region has the DNA TGTGCTAGTGGTCCGCAATCCGGGACCCAGGCGGGGCTGTTTTTT.

The chain combines TRBV5-1 with TRBJ1-2, with unresolved D. The CDR3 covers 12 residues. The germline gives CDR1 SGHRS, CDR2 YFSETQ. Trimming pared 5 bases from V and 4 bases from J, leaving 9 bases between. Here the CDR3 reads CASRAGIYGYTF. As DNA, the CDR3 is TGCGCCAGCAGGGCAGGCATCTATGGCTACACCTTC.

This chain uses TRBV5-5 with TRBJ1-1; D is possibly TRBD1 (6 bases). The CDR3 is 14 residues long. V gave up 4 bases and J gave up 10 bases, with 20 bases separating them. Germline V gene sequence: CDR1 SGHKS, CDR2 YYEKEE (reference sequence). The CDR3 coding sequence is TGTGCCAGCAGCCGCCTCGACCGTGAGGGGGGAGCTTTCTTT. As protein: CASSRLDREGGAFF.

The gene calls are TRBV27 and TRBJ2-7; D is possibly TRBD1 or TRBD2 (7 bases each). The V and J ends lost 6 bases and 0 bases respectively, with 21 bases between them. Germline CDR1 MNHEY, CDR2 SMNVEV (reference sequence). The CDR3 runs to 17 residues. CDR3 sequence: CASRPTGASGVSYEQYF. Written as DNA, the CDR3 is TGTGCCAGCAGACCCACAGGGGCTAGCGGCGTCTCCTACGAGCAGTACTTC.

This clone has just one count. The V gene is TRBV10-1, the J gene TRBJ2-3, with D possibly TRBD2 on 6 matching bases. The CDR3 extends over 13 amino acids. The germline gives CDR1 WNHNN, CDR2 SYGVQD (reference sequence). Trimming removed 4 bases from V and 4 bases from J, with 9 bases in between. Here the CDR3 DNA reads TGCGCCAGCAGTGGGGGGACTCCAGATACGCAGTATTTT. Translating gives CASSGGTPDTQYF.

The chain employs TRBV2 and TRBJ1-3; 9 bases agree with TRBD1. Germline loops: CDR1 SNHLY, CDR2 FYNNEI. The CDR3 contains 18 residues. Trimming removed 6 bases from V and 0 bases from J; junction bases left unmatched: 12. The chain's CDR3 is CASRPGQGVTDSGNTIYF. CDR3 nucleotides: TGTGCCAGCAGGCCGGGACAGGGAGTGACCGACTCTGGAAACACCATATATTTT.

The chain carries TRBV7-2 and TRBJ1-1; perhaps TRBD1 as D (6 bases). This CDR3 has 12 residues. The V end was cut by 5 bases, the J end by 10 bases, with 14 bases between. Germline lookup yields CDR1 SGHTA and CDR2 FQGNSA. CDR3 loop: CASSQLGTSAFF. In DNA, the CDR3 is TGTGCCAGCAGCCAACTGGGGACATCAGCTTTCTTT.

This sequence joins TRBV2 and TRBJ1-5; the D gene is possibly TRBD1 (5 bases). From germline, CDR1 is SNHLY and CDR2 FYNNEI. The germline V and J ends were trimmed by 7 bases and 5 bases, with 18 bases remaining between them. The CDR3 contains 15 residues. The CDR3: CASNSYTGPYQPQHF. For the CDR3, the DNA is TGTGCCAGCAACAGTTACACGGGACCTTATCAGCCCCAGCATTTT.

The chain couples TRBV9 to TRBJ1-2, with a tentative D call TRBD1 (5 bases). The germline V gene has CDR1 SGDLS and CDR2 YYNGEE. This CDR3 spans 14 amino acids. Trimming removed 0 bases at V and 8 bases at J, with 14 bases between. CDR3 residues: CASSVDPGSRGYTF. The CDR3 DNA is TGTGCCAGCAGCGTAGACCCAGGGTCGAGGGGCTACACCTTC.

The chain joins TRBV11-2 to TRBJ1-6; 9 positions agree with TRBD1. Germline CDR1 SGHAT, CDR2 FQNNGV. V lost 6 bases and J lost 7; bases outside the gene matches: 7. CDR3 size: 15 residues. The CDR3 spells CASRQGAGGNSPLHF. CDR3 coding DNA: TGTGCCAGCAGACAGGGGGCGGGAGGAAATTCACCCCTCCACTTT.

The genes are TRBV12-5 and TRBJ1-1; D is uncertain. The CDR3 is 13 amino acids. Trimming left V 3 bases short and J 4 bases short, with 9 bases between. Looked up from germline, CDR1 is LGHNT and CDR2 is FRNRAP. The CDR3, as DNA: TGTGCTAGTGGTTTTGGGGTAGGCACTGAAGCTTTCTTT. Translated: CASGFGVGTEAFF.

The CDR3 loop is CAISNGLGEKLFF. As DNA, the CDR3 is TGTGCCATCTCGAATGGTCTTGGCGAAAAACTGTTTTTT. The chain is built from TRBV7-9 and TRBJ1-4; D call uncertain. There are 13 residues in the CDR3. V lost 10 bases to trimming and J lost 8 bases, with 17 bases between them. CDR1 is SEHNR and CDR2 is FQNEAQ in the germline V gene (reference sequence).

V is TRBV6-5 and J is TRBJ1-5; D is unclear. Trimming cost V 0 bases and J 6 bases, with 6 bases left between them. Germline assignment: CDR1 MNHEY and CDR2 SVGAGI. The CDR3 is 13 amino acids. The CDR3 reads CASSYSSFQPQHF. CDR3 bases: TGTGCCAGCAGTTACTCCAGCTTTCAGCCCCAGCATTTT.

V and J are TRBV6-1 and TRBJ2-5; TRBD1 might be the D (5 bases). The CDR3 is made up of 14 amino acids. With 10 bases removed from V and 0 bases from J, the gap between germline ends came to 15 bases. The V gene's germline CDR1 is MNHNS and CDR2 SASEGT. CDR3: CATTGAPYQETQYF. The CDR3 nucleotides read TGTGCCACAACAGGTGCCCCGTACCAAGAGACCCAGTACTTC.